What follows are 15 T cell receptor beta chains derived from one specimen sequenced in a study of beta chain features in type 1 diabetes. The sequenced template was cDNA made from the entire isolated RNA. The table came from immunoSEQ multiplex PCR; TCRdb's copy has only in-frame clones and leaves some out. The table records about 450,000 clones, over 10% of them present only once. Sample: naive CD4+ T cells from blood. These receptors came from a woman younger than 35 in good health.

This chain connects TRBV7-9 to TRBJ1-2; D might be TRBD1 (5 bases). V lost 4 bases and J lost 8, with 11 bases in between. The CDR3 consists of 12 residues. Germline V gene lookup returns CDR1 SEHNR and CDR2 FQNEAQ (reference sequence). The CDR3 bases are TGTGCCAGCAGCTCCACAGGACTGGGCTACACCTTC. This encodes CASSSTGLGYTF.

The CDR3 nucleotides read TGTGCCAGCAGCTTACAAGGGGTGGATACGCAGTATTTT. This gives the protein CASSLQGVDTQYF. The chain is built from TRBV7-3 and TRBJ2-3; tentative D call: TRBD1 (5 bases). The CDR3 runs to 13 residues. Germline V CDR1 and CDR2: SGHTA, FQGTGA. V lost 2 bases and J 6 bases, leaving 9 bases between the germline ends. The full variable domain, in which reference TRBV7-3 and TRBJ2-3 provide the parts outside the CDR3, is GAGVSQTPSNKVTEKGKYVELRCDPISGHTALYWYRQSLGQGPEFLIYFQGTGAADDSGLPNDRFFAVRPEGSVSTLKIQRTERGDSAVYLCASSLQGVDTQYFGPGTRLTVL.

The chain joins TRBV7-2 to TRBJ2-2; the D gene could be TRBD1 or TRBD2 (5 bases each). Germline CDR1 SGHTA, CDR2 FQGNSA. V was clipped by 5 bases and J by 4 bases, with 14 bases between them. The CDR3 contains 15 residues. The CDR3 nucleotides read TGTGCCAGCAGCCGAAGGGGCGCGGGCACCGGGGAGCTGTTTTTT. Translation: CASSRRGAGTGELFF.

This chain joins TRBV7-2 and TRBJ2-2; no clear D. The germline V gene encodes CDR1 SGHTA and CDR2 FQGNSA. Trimming took off 4 bases at V and 5 bases at J, with 8 bases between the two ends. This CDR3 has 13 residues. CDR3 nucleotides: TGTGCCAGCAGCTCCCAGCCAACCGGGGAGCTGTTTTTT. It encodes CASSSQPTGELFF.

This clone was observed once. This chain joins TRBV28 and TRBJ2-7; 8 bases agree with TRBD2. This CDR3 spans 16 amino acids. The V and J ends lost 4 bases and 4 bases, in that order; junction bases with no gene match: 12. Germline loops: CDR1 MDHEN, CDR2 SYDVKM. The CDR3 loop reads CASSSSSAGVRYEQYF. The CDR3 DNA follows: TGTGCCAGCAGTTCTTCCTCAGCGGGAGTCCGTTACGAGCAGTACTTC.

The chain has TRBV28 and TRBJ2-4, with 7 bases matching TRBD2. The CDR3 is made up of 17 amino acids. V gave up 5 bases and J gave up 0 bases; unmatched junction bases: 10. CDR1 is MDHEN and CDR2 is SYDVKM in the germline V gene. The CDR3 sequence: CASSLPWGGIAKNIQYF. CDR3 in DNA: TGTGCCAGCAGTCTCCCCTGGGGGGGTATAGCCAAAAACATTCAGTACTTC.

A few counts support this clone. The genes are TRBV25-1 and TRBJ1-2; no firm D call. The CDR3 sequence is 15 residues long. The germline V gene has CDR1 MGHDK and CDR2 SYGVNS. V was trimmed by 8 bases and J by 3 bases, leaving 19 bases between them. CDR3 coding DNA: TGTGCCAGCCCCTTCAAGGGCCAGAGGGACTATGGCTACACCTTC. It yields the protein CASPFKGQRDYGYTF.

The V call is TRBV18, the J call TRBJ1-1; D is undetermined. This CDR3 region has 12 residues. V lost 2 bases and J 7 bases, leaving 8 bases between the germline ends. Germline values: CDR1 KGHSH, CDR2 LQKENI. CDR3 sequence: CASSPGTSEAFF. The CDR3 DNA reads as TGTGCCAGCTCACCAGGAACCAGTGAAGCTTTCTTT.

In this sample, this clone turned up a few times. CDR3 DNA sequence: TGCGCCAGCAGTGAGGGCGCTACGCAGTATTTT. This encodes CASSEGATQYF. The chain uses TRBV10-2 and TRBJ2-3; D gene uncertain. The germline V and J ends were trimmed by 2 bases and 8 bases, with 5 bases remaining between them. The V gene's germline CDR1 is WSHSY and CDR2 SAAADI. CDR3 length: 11 residues.

This clone showed up just a few times. The gene calls are TRBV29-1 and TRBJ2-7; 8 bases are shared with TRBD1. The length of the CDR3 is 14 residues. Germline assignment: CDR1 SQVTM and CDR2 ANQGSEA. The J segment lost 0 bases and the V segment lost 6 bases, leaving 7 bases of the junction unmatched. CDR3 loop: CSVARQGPSYEQYV. The CDR3 nucleotides are TGCAGCGTGGCCCGACAGGGGCCCTCCTACGAGCAGTACGTC.

This clone has only a few counts. The V call is TRBV27, the J call TRBJ1-5; weak D call: TRBD1 (5 bases). Germline V gene data show CDR1 as MNHEY and CDR2 as SMNVEV (reference sequence). This CDR3 has 16 residues. Trimming left V 0 bases short and J 2 bases short, with 11 bases between. The CDR3 is CASSLSGAGGNQPQHF. The CDR3, as DNA: TGTGCCAGCAGTTTATCAGGGGCCGGCGGCAATCAGCCCCAGCATTTT.

This clone was detected only a few times. The chain employs TRBV7-2 and TRBJ2-2; unclear D gene. The CDR3 spans 14 residues. V was trimmed by 8 bases and J by 6 bases, leaving 16 bases between them. Germline V gives CDR1 SGHTA, CDR2 FQGNSA. CDR3 coding DNA: TGTGCCAGCGCCCAAGGGCACGGTTCCGGGGAGCTGTTTTTT. Translated, it gives CASAQGHGSGELFF.

This chain links TRBV7-6 with TRBJ2-1, with a tentative D call TRBD2 (6 bases). V lost 10 bases to trimming and J lost 4 bases, with 8 bases between them. Germline CDR1 is SGHVS and CDR2 is FNYEAQ. The CDR3 has 11 amino acids. The chain's CDR3 is CATGGYNEQFF. The CDR3 region has the DNA TGTGCCACCGGGGGTTACAATGAGCAGTTCTTC. The full variable domain, its missing parts supplied by reference TRBV7-6 and TRBJ2-1, is GAGVSQSPRYKVTKRGQDVALRCDPISGHVSLYWYRQALGQGPEFLTYFNYEAQQDKSGLPNDRFSAERPEGSISTLTIQRTEQRDSAMYRCATGGYNEQFFGPGTRLTVL.

This clone was seen a handful of times. The chain uses TRBV7-9 and TRBJ2-1; 8 bases align to TRBD1. The CDR3 loop spans 14 amino acids. CDR1 SEHNR and CDR2 FQNEAQ come from the germline V gene (reference sequence). V lost 7 bases, J lost 3 bases, and 5 bases stayed unmatched. The CDR3 loop is CASTGTGRYNEQFF. Here the CDR3 DNA reads TGTGCCAGCACCGGGACAGGCCGCTACAATGAGCAGTTCTTC.

The chain carries TRBV6-5 and TRBJ2-7, with 8 bases identical to TRBD2. CDR3 length equals 15 residues. J was trimmed by 8 bases and V by 6 bases; bases with no gene match: 15. The germline gives CDR1 MNHEY, CDR2 SVGAGI. The CDR3 spells CASSREIAGIGKQYF. CDR3 sequence (DNA): TGTGCCAGCAGCCGCGAAATAGCGGGAATAGGAAAGCAGTACTTC.